Listed here are 9 T cell receptor beta chains from one sample, sequenced in a study of T-cell memory formation after mild COVID-19. TCRdb reanalysed the 5' RACE reads using MiXCR and keeps one entry per CDR3 protein. The table records under 600,000 distinct CDR3 sequences, roughly 22% of them present only once. Sequenced input: PBMCs or a T cell subset sorted from them (not recorded which). The receptors stem from an adult woman who had mild COVID-19 (a few samples of this study predate the infection). Cell type and time point are not known.

This clonotype was detected only once. The J gene is TRBJ2-7, the V gene TRBV20-1; a possible D gene is TRBD2 (6 bases). Per the germline V gene, CDR1 is DFQATT and CDR2 is SNEGSKA (reference sequence). The CDR3 extends over 15 amino acids. The ends were cut back, 0 bases at V and 5 bases at J, with 17 bases in the middle. For the CDR3, the DNA is TGCAGTGCTAGAGATAGGCGGAGGGCCTCGGACGAGCAGTACTTC. Translated: CSARDRRRASDEQYF.

The CDR3 loop reads CASSPPAGGDPYNEQFF. The CDR3, as DNA: TGTGCCAGCAGTCCCCCCGCGGGAGGCGACCCCTACAATGAGCAGTTCTTC. The chain uses TRBV12-3 or TRBV12-4 and TRBJ2-1, with 8 positions matching TRBD2. There are 17 residues in the CDR3. V was pared by 5 bases and J by 2 bases, with 11 bases of the junction left unmatched.

This clonotype appeared a few times. V usage is TRBV7-9 and J usage is TRBJ2-1, with D unresolved. The V gene's germline CDR1 is SEHNR and CDR2 FQNEAQ (reference sequence). The CDR3 extends over 14 amino acids. Trimming shortened V by 4 bases and J by 5 bases, and 12 bases separated the two germline ends. The CDR3 region is CASSSPAPNNEQFF. CDR3 in DNA: TGTGCCAGCAGCTCGCCTGCCCCGAACAATGAGCAGTTCTTC.

This clonotype was detected a few times. The chain links TRBV20-1 to TRBJ2-1, with D perhaps assigned TRBD1 or TRBD2 (5 bases each). This CDR3 region has 18 residues. Germline CDR1 reads DFQATT; CDR2 reads SNEGSKA (reference sequence). V was shortened by 4 bases and J by 0 bases, with 22 bases between the two germline ends. The CDR3 here is CSATGALAKATSYNEQFF. The CDR3 nucleotides read TGCAGTGCTACCGGGGCTTTGGCCAAGGCCACCTCCTACAATGAGCAGTTCTTC.

This clonotype has more than one count but fewer than ten. This sequence joins TRBV5-5 and TRBJ1-2; D might be TRBD1 (5 bases). The CDR3 length is 13 residues. V lost 3 bases and J 6 bases, leaving 12 bases between the germline ends. The germline V gene encodes CDR1 SGHKS and CDR2 YYEKEE (reference sequence). This CDR3 is CASSWGGIDGYTF. The DNA for the CDR3 is TGTGCCAGCAGCTGGGGGGGAATAGATGGCTACACCTTC.

This clonotype was seen more than once but under ten times. V gene TRBV7-3 combines with J gene TRBJ2-1; the match to TRBD2 covers 11 bases. The CDR3 contains 17 residues. V shed 5 bases and J 4 bases; nucleotides not matched to a gene: 10. The germline gives CDR1 SGHTA, CDR2 FQGTGA. The CDR3 DNA reads TGTGCCAGCAGCCCTAGAGACGGACTAGCGGGTTACAATGAGCAGTTCTTC. Translation gives CASSPRDGLAGYNEQFF.

The chain has TRBV12-3 or TRBV12-4 and TRBJ1-2; 9 nucleotides agree with TRBD1. The CDR3 length is 14 residues. V lost 8 bases and J lost 8; bases outside the gene matches: 12. CDR3 in amino acids: CASLKGGQGYGYTF. CDR3 nucleotide sequence: TGTGCCAGCTTGAAGGGGGGACAGGGTTACGGCTACACCTTC.

This clonotype was seen a few times. The V gene is TRBV5-6, the J gene TRBJ2-2; D possibly corresponds to TRBD2 (7 bases). CDR1 is SGHDT, CDR2 YYEEEE, per germline. CDR3 size: 16 residues. V was trimmed by 4 bases and J by 2 bases, leaving 15 bases between them. Here the CDR3 reads CASSLLGGGNTGELFF. The CDR3 coding sequence is TGTGCCAGCAGCCTCCTGGGAGGGGGTAACACCGGGGAGCTGTTTTTT.

This clonotype was found a few times. The chain has TRBV6-5 and TRBJ2-7; D is uncertain. V dropped 10 bases and J dropped 2 bases, with 21 bases sitting between them. The germline V gene has CDR1 MNHEY and CDR2 SVGAGI. CDR3 length equals 15 residues. Here the CDR3 reads CATQDPVSKPYEQYF. In DNA form, the CDR3 reads TGTGCCACCCAAGATCCCGTATCGAAGCCCTACGAGCAGTACTTC.